The rows below give T cell receptor beta chains drawn from one sample of a study of T cell repertoires in cytomegalovirus infection. For these TCRs, the target antigens are not known. TCRdb used MiXCR to reprocess the reads, holding one entry per CDR3 protein. The sample gives approximately 990,000 distinct CDR3 sequences, approximately 33% of which show up once; under 15% is in the top ten. The material was cultured CD8+ T cells from PBMCs, obtained from culture after CMV antigen stimulation. These receptors were taken from a human donor in good health (CMV status not recorded). Some clones in this sample may be carry-over from other donors' samples. CDR3s include the opening cysteine and the closing phenylalanine or tryptophan. Each record gives: D gene, CDR3 length, V gene, clone size, J gene, CDR3 protein, CDR3 DNA. The D gene is left open where the match is weak. Size is omitted from some rows. Given values are once, few, many or a class for expanded clones.

-	15	TRBV14	-	TRBJ1-6	CASSPGESKYSPLHF	TGTGCCAGCAGCCCCGGGGAATCGAAGTACTCACCCCTCCACTTT
-	13	TRBV2	few	TRBJ2-2	CASSGSNTGELFF	TGTGCCAGCAGTGGGTCGAACACCGGGGAGCTGTTTTTT
-	16	TRBV7-9	few	TRBJ2-5	CASSLAERALWETQYF	TGTGCCAGCAGCTTAGCTGAGCGGGCCCTGTGGGAGACCCAGTACTTC
TRBD1	15	TRBV7-9	-	TRBJ2-1	CASSFGQGAGDEQFF	TGTGCCAGCAGCTTTGGACAGGGGGCAGGAGATGAGCAGTTCTTC
TRBD1	19	TRBV4-2	-	TRBJ1-2	CASSQIASGTARHNYGYTF	TGTGCCAGCAGCCAAATCGCCTCGGGGACAGCGAGACACAACTATGGCTACACCTTC
-	14	TRBV19	-	TRBJ2-3	CASTGGQGIDTQYF	TGTGCCAGTACCGGGGGCCAGGGGATAGATACGCAGTATTTT
-	12	TRBV7-9	-	TRBJ2-1	CASSRRDIEQFF	TGTGCCAGCAGCCGGAGGGACATTGAGCAGTTCTTC
-	11	TRBV12-3/TRBV12-4	-	TRBJ2-1	CASVVIGEQFF	TGTGCCAGCGTGGTAATTGGGGAGCAGTTCTTC
-	15	TRBV7-9	-	TRBJ1-1	CASSLVRGGGTEAFF	TGTGCCAGCAGCTTAGTGCGTGGGGGCGGCACTGAAGCTTTCTTT
-	14	TRBV2	few	TRBJ2-7	CASSEATTEGEQYF	TGTGCCAGCAGTGAAGCGACAACCGAGGGCGAGCAGTACTTC
-	15	TRBV5-5	-	TRBJ1-5	CASSLSGLLNQPQHF	TGTGCCAGCAGCTTGAGCGGTCTACTCAATCAGCCCCAGCATTTT